This T cell receptor (beta chain) appears in the sequencing data of a study of cytomegalovirus exposure and HLA in healthy donors. Overall study findings and caveats: Earlier analysis yielded a pattern in which most TCR beta V segments were productive about 90% or about 30% of the time. TRBV6-2, TRBV6-3 and other indistinguishable V segments were excluded. Common viral pathogens (according to a later analysis) appeared linked to several of the most significant clusters.

As for this clone: Its target is unknown.

PCR involved 60 Vbeta and 13 Jbeta primers. Generated by immunoSEQ multiplex PCR, the TCRdb table keeps only in-frame clones and is missing some. Of approximately 140,000 clones in the sample, over 70% are singletons; the top ten hold around 7%. Trimming shortened V by 1 base and J by 0 bases, and 12 bases separated the two germline ends. The CDR3 extends over 16 amino acids. Germline lookup yields CDR1 LNHDA and CDR2 SQIVND (reference sequence). The TCR sequence derives from a middle-aged man in good health and CMV-seropositive. The rearrangement links TRBV19 to TRBJ1-2; D uncertain. The sequencing input was PBMCs. The CDR3 sequence is CASSIAGATTNYGYTF. In nucleotides, the CDR3 is TGTGCCAGTAGTATAGCCGGTGCTACGACTAACTATGGCTACACCTTC.